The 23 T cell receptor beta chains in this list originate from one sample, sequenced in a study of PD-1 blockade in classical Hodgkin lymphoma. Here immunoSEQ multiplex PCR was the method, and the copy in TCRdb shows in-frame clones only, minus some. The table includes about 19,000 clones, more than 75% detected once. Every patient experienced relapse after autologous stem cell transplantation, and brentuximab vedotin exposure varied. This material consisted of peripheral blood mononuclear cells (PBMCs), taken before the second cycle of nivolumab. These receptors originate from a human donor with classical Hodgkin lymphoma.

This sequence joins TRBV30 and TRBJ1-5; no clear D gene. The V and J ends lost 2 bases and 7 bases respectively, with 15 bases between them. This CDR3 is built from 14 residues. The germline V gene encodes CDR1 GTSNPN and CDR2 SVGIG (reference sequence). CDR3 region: CAWSIGVQRQPQHF. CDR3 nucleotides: TGTGCCTGGAGTATTGGGGTTCAACGGCAGCCCCAGCATTTT.

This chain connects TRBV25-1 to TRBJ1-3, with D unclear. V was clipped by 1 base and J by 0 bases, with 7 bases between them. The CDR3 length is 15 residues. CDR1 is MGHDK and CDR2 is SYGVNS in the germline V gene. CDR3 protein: CASSESALSGNTIYF. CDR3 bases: TGTGCCAGCAGTGAATCGGCTCTCTCTGGAAACACCATATATTTT. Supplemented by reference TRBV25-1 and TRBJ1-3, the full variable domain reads EADIYQTPRYLVIGTGKKITLECSQTMGHDKMYWYQQDPGMELHLIHYSYGVNSTEKGDLSSESTVSRIRTEHFPLTLESARPSHTSQYLCASSESALSGNTIYFGEGSWLTVV.

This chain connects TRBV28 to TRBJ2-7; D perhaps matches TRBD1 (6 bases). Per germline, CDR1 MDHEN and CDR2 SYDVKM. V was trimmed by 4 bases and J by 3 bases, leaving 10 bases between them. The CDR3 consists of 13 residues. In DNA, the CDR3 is TGTGCCAGCAGTTCACAGGGTATCTACGAGCAGTACTTC. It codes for CASSSQGIYEQYF.

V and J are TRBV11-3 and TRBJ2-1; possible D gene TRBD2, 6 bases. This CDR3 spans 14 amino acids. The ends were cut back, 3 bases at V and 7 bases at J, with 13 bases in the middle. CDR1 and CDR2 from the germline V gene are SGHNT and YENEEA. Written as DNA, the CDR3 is TGTGCCAGCAGCTTTTCCACGGAGGGAAATGAGCAGTTCTTC. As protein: CASSFSTEGNEQFF. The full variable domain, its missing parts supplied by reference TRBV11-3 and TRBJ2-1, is EAGVVQSPRYKIIEKKQPVAFWCNPISGHNTLYWYLQNLGQGPELLIRYENEEAVDDSQLPKDRFSAERLKGVDSTLKIQPAELGDSAVYLCASSFSTEGNEQFFGPGTRLTVL.

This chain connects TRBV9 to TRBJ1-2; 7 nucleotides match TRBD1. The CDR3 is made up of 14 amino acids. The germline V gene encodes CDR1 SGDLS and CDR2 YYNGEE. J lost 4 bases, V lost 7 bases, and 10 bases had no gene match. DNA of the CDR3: TGTGCCAGCTCGAAGGGGGACAGCGCCTATGGCTACACCTTC. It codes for CASSKGDSAYGYTF.

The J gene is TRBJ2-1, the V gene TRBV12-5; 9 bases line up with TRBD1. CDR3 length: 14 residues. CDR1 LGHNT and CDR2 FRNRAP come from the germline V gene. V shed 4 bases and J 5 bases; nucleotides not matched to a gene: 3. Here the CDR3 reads CASGSGQGNNEQFF. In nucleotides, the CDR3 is TGTGCTAGTGGTTCGGGACAGGGAAACAATGAGCAGTTCTTC.

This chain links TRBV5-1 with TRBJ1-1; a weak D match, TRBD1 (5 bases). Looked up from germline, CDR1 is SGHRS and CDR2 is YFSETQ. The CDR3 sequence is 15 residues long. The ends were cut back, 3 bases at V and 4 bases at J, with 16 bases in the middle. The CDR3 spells CASSWMGGKGTEAFF. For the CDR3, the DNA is TGCGCCAGCAGCTGGATGGGGGGTAAGGGCACTGAAGCTTTCTTT.

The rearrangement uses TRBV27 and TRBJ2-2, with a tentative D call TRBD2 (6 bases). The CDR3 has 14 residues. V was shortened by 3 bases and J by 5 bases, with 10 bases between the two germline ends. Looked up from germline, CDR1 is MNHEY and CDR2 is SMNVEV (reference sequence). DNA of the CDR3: TGTGCCAGCAGTTTGGTAGCGGCGACCGGGGAGCTGTTTTTT. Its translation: CASSLVAATGELFF.

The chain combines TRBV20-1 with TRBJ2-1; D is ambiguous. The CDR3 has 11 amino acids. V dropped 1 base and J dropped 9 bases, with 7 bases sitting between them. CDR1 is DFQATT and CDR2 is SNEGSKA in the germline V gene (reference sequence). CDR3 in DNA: TGCAGTGCTAGAGGCCCGGCTGAGCAGTTCTTC. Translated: CSARGPAEQFF.

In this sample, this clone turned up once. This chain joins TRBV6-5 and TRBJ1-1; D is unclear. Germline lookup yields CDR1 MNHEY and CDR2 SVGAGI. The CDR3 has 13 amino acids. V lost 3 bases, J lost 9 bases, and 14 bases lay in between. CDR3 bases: TGTGCCAGCAGTTATCAACCGGGCCTTCAAGCTTTCTTT. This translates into CASSYQPGLQAFF.

Here the CDR3 DNA reads TGTGCCAGCAGCTTAGTTCCTCCAGCCGTGCCTTGGGGCCCCGGGGAGCTGTTTTTT. It codes for CASSLVPPAVPWGPGELFF. V is TRBV7-8 and J is TRBJ2-2, with D perhaps TRBD1 (5 bases). Germline V gene lookup returns CDR1 SGHVS and CDR2 FQNEAQ. The CDR3 consists of 19 residues. Trimming removed 1 base at V and 6 bases at J, with 24 bases between.

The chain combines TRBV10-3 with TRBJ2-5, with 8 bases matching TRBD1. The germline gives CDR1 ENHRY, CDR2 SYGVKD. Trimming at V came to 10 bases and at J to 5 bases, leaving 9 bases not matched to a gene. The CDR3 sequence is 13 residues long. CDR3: CATRQGIGETQYF. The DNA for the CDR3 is TGTGCCACTCGACAGGGGATAGGGGAGACCCAGTACTTC.

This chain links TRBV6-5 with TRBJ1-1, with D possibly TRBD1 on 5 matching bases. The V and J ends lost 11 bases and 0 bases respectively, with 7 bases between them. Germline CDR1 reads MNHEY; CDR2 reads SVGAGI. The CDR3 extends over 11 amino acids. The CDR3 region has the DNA TGTGCCGCGGGGGTGAACACTGAAGCTTTCTTT. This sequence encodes CAAGVNTEAFF.

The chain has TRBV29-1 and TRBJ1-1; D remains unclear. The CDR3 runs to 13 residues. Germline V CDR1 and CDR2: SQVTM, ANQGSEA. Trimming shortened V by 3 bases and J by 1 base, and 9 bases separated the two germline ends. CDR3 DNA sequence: TGCAGCGTTGAGCTTTCGAAGAACACTGAAGCTTTCTTT. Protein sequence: CSVELSKNTEAFF.

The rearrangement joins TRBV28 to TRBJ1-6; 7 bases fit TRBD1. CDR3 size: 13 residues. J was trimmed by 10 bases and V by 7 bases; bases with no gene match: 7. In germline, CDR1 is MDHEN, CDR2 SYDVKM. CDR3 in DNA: TGTGCCAGCACCAGACAGGGTGGATCACCCCTCCACTTT. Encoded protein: CASTRQGGSPLHF. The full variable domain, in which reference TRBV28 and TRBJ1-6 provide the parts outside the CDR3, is DVKVTQSSRYLVKRTGEKVFLECVQDMDHENMFWYRQDPGLGLRLIYFSYDVKMKEKGDIPEGYSVSREKKERFSLILESASTNQTSMYLCASTRQGGSPLHFGNGTRLTVT.

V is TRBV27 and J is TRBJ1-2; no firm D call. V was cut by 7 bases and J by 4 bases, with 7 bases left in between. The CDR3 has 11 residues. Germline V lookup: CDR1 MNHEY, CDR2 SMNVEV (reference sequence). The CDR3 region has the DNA TGTGCCAGCATCATTACCTATGGCTACACCTTC. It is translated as CASIITYGYTF.

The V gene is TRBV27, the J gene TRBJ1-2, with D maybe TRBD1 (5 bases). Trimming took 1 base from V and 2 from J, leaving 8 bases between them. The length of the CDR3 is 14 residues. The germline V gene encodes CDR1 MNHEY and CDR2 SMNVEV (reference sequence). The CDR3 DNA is TGTGCCAGCAGTTTATGGGGACGGAACTATGGCTACACCTTC. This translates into CASSLWGRNYGYTF.

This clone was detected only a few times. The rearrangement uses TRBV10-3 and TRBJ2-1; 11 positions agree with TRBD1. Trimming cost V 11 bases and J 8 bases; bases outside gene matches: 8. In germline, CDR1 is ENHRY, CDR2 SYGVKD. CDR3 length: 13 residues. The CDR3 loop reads CASWGGQGDEQFF. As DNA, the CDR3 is TGTGCCTCCTGGGGGGGACAGGGGGATGAGCAGTTCTTC.

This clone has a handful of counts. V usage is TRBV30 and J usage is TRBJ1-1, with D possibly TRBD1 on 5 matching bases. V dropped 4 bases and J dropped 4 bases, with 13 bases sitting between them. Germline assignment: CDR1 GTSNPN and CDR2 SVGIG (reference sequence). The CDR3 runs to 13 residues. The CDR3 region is CAWIRVGSTEAFF. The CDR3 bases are TGTGCCTGGATCAGGGTCGGAAGCACTGAAGCTTTCTTT.

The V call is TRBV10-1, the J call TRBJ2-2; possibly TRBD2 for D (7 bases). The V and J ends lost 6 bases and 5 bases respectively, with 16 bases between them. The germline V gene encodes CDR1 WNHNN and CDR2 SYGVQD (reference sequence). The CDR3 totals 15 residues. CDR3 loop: CASSGGRLGTGELFF. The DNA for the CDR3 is TGCGCCAGCAGCGGGGGGCGCCTGGGGACCGGGGAGCTGTTTTTT.

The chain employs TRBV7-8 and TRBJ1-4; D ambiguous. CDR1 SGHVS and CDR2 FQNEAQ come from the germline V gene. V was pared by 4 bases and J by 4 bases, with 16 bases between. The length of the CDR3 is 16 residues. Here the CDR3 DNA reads TGTGCCAGCAGCTCAACTAGGAGGGAGATTAATGAAAAACTGTTTTTT. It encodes CASSSTRREINEKLFF.

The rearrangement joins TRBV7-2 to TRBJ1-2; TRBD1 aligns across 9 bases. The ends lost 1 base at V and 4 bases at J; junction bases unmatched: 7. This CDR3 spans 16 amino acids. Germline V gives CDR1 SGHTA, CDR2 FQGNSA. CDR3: CASSLVTGGLGYGYTF. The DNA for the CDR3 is TGTGCCAGCAGCTTAGTAACAGGGGGCCTCGGCTATGGCTACACCTTC.

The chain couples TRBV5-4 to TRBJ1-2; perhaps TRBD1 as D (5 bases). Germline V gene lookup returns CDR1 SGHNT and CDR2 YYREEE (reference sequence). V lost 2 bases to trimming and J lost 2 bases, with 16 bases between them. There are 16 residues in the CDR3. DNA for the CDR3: TGTGCCAGCAGCTTAGGGACCTCAATGTCAAACTATGGCTACACCTTC. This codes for CASSLGTSMSNYGYTF.